Listed here is a single T cell receptor beta chain. From germline, CDR1 is SGHNT and CDR2 YYREEE (reference sequence). The length of the CDR3 is 16 residues. J was trimmed by 0 bases and V by 0 bases; bases with no gene match: 4. It was genomic DNA that served as the template for profiling TCR beta VDJ and CDR3. Each CDR3 protein is one row after TCRdb ran MiXCR on the reads. The table includes around 170,000 distinct CDR3 sequences, approximately 46% detected once. These data come from a study of CD8+CD57+ T cells in acquired aplastic anemia. V gene TRBV5-4 combines with J gene TRBJ2-3; 7 bases align to TRBD2. Sequencing used sorted CD4+, CD8+, or CD8+CD57+ T cells (not recorded which) from PBMCs. The sequence came from a human donor in good health. The CDR3, as DNA: TGTGCCAGCAGCTTGGCCGGGACTACGAGCACAGATACGCAGTATTTT. As protein: CASSLAGTTSTDTQYF.